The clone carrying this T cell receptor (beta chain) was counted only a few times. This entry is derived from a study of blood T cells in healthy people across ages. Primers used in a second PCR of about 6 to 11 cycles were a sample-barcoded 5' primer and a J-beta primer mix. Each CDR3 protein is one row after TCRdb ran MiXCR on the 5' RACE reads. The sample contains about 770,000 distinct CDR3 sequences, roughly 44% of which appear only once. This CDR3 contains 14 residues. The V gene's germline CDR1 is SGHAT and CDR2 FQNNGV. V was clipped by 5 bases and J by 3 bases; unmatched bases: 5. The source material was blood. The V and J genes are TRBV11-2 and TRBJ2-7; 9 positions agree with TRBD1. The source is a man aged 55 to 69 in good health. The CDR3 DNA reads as TGTGCCAGCAGCGCCGGGACAGGGTTCTACGAGCAGTACTTC. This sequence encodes CASSAGTGFYEQYF.